One sample yielded the 10 T cell receptor beta chains listed below, sequenced in a study of cytomegalovirus exposure and HLA in healthy donors. Vbeta (60) and Jbeta (13) primers were used in the PCR. The assay was immunoSEQ multiplex PCR, and TCRdb's table has in-frame clones only and misses some. Its table lists about 130,000 clones. Sequencing input: PBMCs. The receptor source for this set is a man aged 40-49 years in good health and CMV-seronegative.

The rearrangement uses TRBV19 and TRBJ2-7; D is perhaps TRBD2 (5 bases). CDR1 and CDR2 (germline): LNHDA, SQIVND (reference sequence). The CDR3 runs to 14 residues. V was clipped by 5 bases and J by 5 bases, with 16 bases between them. The CDR3 is CASSFREGRHEQYF. The CDR3 coding sequence is TGTGCCAGTAGTTTCCGGGAAGGGCGCCACGAGCAGTACTTC.

The CDR3 spells CASSASAGAYEQYF. The DNA for the CDR3 is TGTGCCAGCAGTGCCTCAGCGGGTGCCTACGAGCAGTACTTC. V gene TRBV6-5 combines with J gene TRBJ2-7; a possible D gene is TRBD2 (6 bases). This CDR3 spans 14 amino acids. Between the trimmed V and J ends, which lost 5 bases and 2 bases, there was a span of 13 bases. The germline gives CDR1 MNHEY, CDR2 SVGAGI.

V gene TRBV28 combines with J gene TRBJ2-7; the match to TRBD1 covers 11 bases. V dropped 7 bases and J dropped 0; count of bases not matched to a gene: 11. The CDR3 runs 17 residues. CDR1 MDHEN and CDR2 SYDVKM come from the germline V gene. The CDR3 region is CASTSDRGLLSSYEQYF. The DNA of the CDR3 is TGTGCCAGCACCTCGGACAGGGGGCTTTTAAGCTCCTACGAGCAGTACTTC. The full variable domain, in which reference TRBV28 and TRBJ2-7 provide the parts outside the CDR3, is DVKVTQSSRYLVKRTGEKVFLECVQDMDHENMFWYRQDPGLGLRLIYFSYDVKMKEKGDIPEGYSVSREKKERFSLILESASTNQTSMYLCASTSDRGLLSSYEQYFGPGTRLTVT.

The V gene is TRBV28, the J gene TRBJ2-5, with a weak D call TRBD1 (7 bases). The V end was cut by 5 bases, the J end by 1 base, with 14 bases between. CDR1 is MDHEN, CDR2 SYDVKM, per germline. The CDR3 runs to 15 residues. This CDR3 reads CASSGYRGGQETQYF. The CDR3 DNA follows: TGTGCCAGCAGTGGATACAGGGGAGGCCAAGAGACCCAGTACTTC.

The J gene is TRBJ1-1, the V gene TRBV6-1; D is perhaps TRBD1 (5 bases). V shed 5 bases and J shed 5 bases, with 9 bases lying between them. This CDR3 has 12 residues. Per germline, CDR1 MNHNS and CDR2 SASEGT. CDR3 residues: CASSYTGTEAFF. As DNA, the CDR3 is TGTGCCAGCAGTTATACAGGTACTGAAGCTTTCTTT.

The chain combines TRBV5-1 with TRBJ2-1; TRBD2 matches at 10 bases. The CDR3 sequence is 14 residues long. The V and J ends lost 1 base and 8 bases, in that order; junction bases with no gene match: 3. The germline CDR1 and CDR2 sequences are SGHRS and YFSETQ. The CDR3 DNA follows: TGCGCCAGCAGCTTGTCTAGCGGGAGCCATGAGCAGTTCTTC. Translated, it gives CASSLSSGSHEQFF.

The CDR3 region is CASSFGTGTYEQYF. In nucleotides, the CDR3 is TGTGCCAGCAGTTTCGGGACAGGGACCTACGAGCAGTACTTC. The rearrangement uses TRBV28 and TRBJ2-7, with TRBD1 matching over 9 bases. V gave up 3 bases and J gave up 2 bases; unmatched junction bases: 2. This CDR3 comprises 14 residues. Germline assignment: CDR1 MDHEN and CDR2 SYDVKM.

The CDR3 loop is CASSVVQGIVDEQFF. The DNA for the CDR3 is TGTGCCAGCAGTGTGGTACAGGGGATAGTCGATGAGCAGTTCTTC. The gene calls are TRBV6-1 and TRBJ2-1; 7 bases are a match to TRBD1. The CDR3 is made up of 15 amino acids. V dropped 4 bases and J dropped 8; count of bases not matched to a gene: 11. Germline V gene sequence: CDR1 MNHNS, CDR2 SASEGT.

The rearrangement joins TRBV9 to TRBJ1-2, with TRBD1 matching 8 bases. V gave up 1 base and J gave up 3 bases; unmatched junction bases: 2. Germline CDR1 is SGDLS and CDR2 is YYNGEE. This CDR3 region has 14 residues. In DNA, the CDR3 is TGTGCCAGCAGCGTAACAGGGGGTCACTATGGCTACACCTTC. Residues: CASSVTGGHYGYTF.

The chain links TRBV4-2 to TRBJ1-3, with D tentatively TRBD1 (5 bases). This CDR3 is built from 16 residues. Germline-derived CDR1 and CDR2 are LGHNA and YNFKEQ. Trimming left V 0 bases short and J 3 bases short, with 12 bases between. DNA of the CDR3: TGTGCCAGCAGCCAAGACCCCAGGGTGAATGGAAACACCATATATTTT. It specifies CASSQDPRVNGNTIYF.